This T cell receptor beta chain came from a study of blood T cell repertoires in COVID-19. The assay was immunoSEQ multiplex PCR, and TCRdb's table has in-frame clones only and misses some. The sample holds tens of thousands of clones, approximately 84% seen once. This clone was seen a single time. V lost 1 base to trimming and J lost 1 base, with 8 bases between them. Per germline, CDR1 SGHTA and CDR2 FQGNSA. CDR3 length: 14 residues. The rearrangement uses TRBV7-2 and TRBJ2-7; a weak D match, TRBD1 (5 bases). This receptor was identified in a man older than 75 with active or convalescent COVID-19. The sequencing input was peripheral blood. The CDR3 bases are TGTGCCAGCAGCTTAGACCCAGGGTCCTACGAGCAGTACTTC. It codes for CASSLDPGSYEQYF.